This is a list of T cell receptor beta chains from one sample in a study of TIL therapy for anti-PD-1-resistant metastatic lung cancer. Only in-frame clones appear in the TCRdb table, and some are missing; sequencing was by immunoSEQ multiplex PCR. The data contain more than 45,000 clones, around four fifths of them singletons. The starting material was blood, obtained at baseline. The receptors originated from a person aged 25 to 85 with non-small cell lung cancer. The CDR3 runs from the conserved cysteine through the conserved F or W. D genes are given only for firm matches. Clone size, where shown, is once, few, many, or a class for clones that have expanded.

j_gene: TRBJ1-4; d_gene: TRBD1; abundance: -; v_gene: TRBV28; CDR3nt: TGTGCCAGCGTGGGGACAGGGGGGGATGAAAAACTGTTTTTT; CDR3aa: CASVGTGGDEKLFF
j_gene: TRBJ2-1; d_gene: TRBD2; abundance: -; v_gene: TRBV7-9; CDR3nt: TGTGCCAGCAGCTTAGATCCGGCGGGGGGCTCCTACAATGAGCAGTTCTTC; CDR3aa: CASSLDPAGGSYNEQFF
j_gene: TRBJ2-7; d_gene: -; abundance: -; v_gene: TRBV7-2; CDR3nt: TGTGCCAGCAGCACACGGGACGGGTACGAGCAGTACTTC; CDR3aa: CASSTRDGYEQYF
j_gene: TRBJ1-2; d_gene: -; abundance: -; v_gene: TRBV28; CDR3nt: TGTGCCAGCAGTTTGTTAAGGGCGGGCTACACCTTC; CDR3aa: CASSLLRAGYTF
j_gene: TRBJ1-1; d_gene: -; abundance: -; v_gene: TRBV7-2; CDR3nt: TGTGCCAGCAGCCCGGGCCGGGGTAACACTGAAGCTTTCTTT; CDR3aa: CASSPGRGNTEAFF
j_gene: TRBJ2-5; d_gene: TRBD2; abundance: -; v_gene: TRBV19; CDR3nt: TGTGCCAGTAGTATTGGGACTAGCGGGGTCAAAGAGACCCAGTACTTC; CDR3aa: CASSIGTSGVKETQYF
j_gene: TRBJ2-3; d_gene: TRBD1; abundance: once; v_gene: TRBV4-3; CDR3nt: TGCGCCAGCAGCCATGGGACAGGGGGTAGTTCAGATACGCAGTATTTT; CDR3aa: CASSHGTGGSSDTQYF
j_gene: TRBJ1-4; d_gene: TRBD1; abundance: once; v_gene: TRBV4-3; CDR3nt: TGCGCCAGCAGCCAGGTCATTGGGGGGACAGGGATTAATGAAAAACTGTTTTTT; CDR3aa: CASSQVIGGTGINEKLFF
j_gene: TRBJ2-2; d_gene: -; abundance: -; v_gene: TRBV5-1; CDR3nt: TGCGCCAGCAGCTTGGCTTCCGGGGCGAACACCGGGGAGCTGTTTTTT; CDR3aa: CASSLASGANTGELFF
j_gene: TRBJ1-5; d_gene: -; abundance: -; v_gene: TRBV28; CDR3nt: TGTGCCAGCAGTTTGCCCATTAATCAGCCCCAGCATTTT; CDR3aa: CASSLPINQPQHF
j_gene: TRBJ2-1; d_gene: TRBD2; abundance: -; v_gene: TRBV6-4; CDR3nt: TGTGCCAGCAGGAGAGATGTAGCGGGGAGGTACAATGAGCAGTTCTTC; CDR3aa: CASRRDVAGRYNEQFF
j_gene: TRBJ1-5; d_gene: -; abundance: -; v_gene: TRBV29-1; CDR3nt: TGCAGCGTTGAAGTAGCGGGGCAGCCCCAGCATTTT; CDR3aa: CSVEVAGQPQHF
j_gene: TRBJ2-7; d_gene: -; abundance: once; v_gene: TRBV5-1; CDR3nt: TGCGCCAGCAGCTTGGTGGGGCCGCGTTCTTCCGAGCAGTACTTC; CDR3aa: CASSLVGPRSSEQYF
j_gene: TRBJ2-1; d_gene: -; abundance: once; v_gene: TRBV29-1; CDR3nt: TGCAGCGTGGGACCATACAATGAGCAGTTCTTC; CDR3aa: CSVGPYNEQFF
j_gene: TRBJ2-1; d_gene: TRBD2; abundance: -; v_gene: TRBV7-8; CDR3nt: TGTGCCAGCAGCCCGCGGGGGGGCTCCTACAATGAGCAGTTCTTC; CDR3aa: CASSPRGGSYNEQFF
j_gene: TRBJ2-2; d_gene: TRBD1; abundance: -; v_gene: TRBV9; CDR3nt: TGTGCCAGCAGCGACTCCGGGACAGGGAACACCGGGGAGCTGTTTTTT; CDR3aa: CASSDSGTGNTGELFF